These T cell receptor beta chains were read from a single sample in a study of identical twins. TCRdb used MiXCR to reprocess the 5' RACE reads, holding one entry per CDR3 protein. The sample has roughly 720,000 distinct CDR3 sequences; about 20% are singletons. These data are also associated with another study on T cells expressing NK-cell markers.

The specimen was PBMCs. These TCRs come from a woman aged 18-29 years in good health. The conserved cysteine and the conserved F or W are not part of the CDR3 here.

j_call: TRBJ2-2; v_call: TRBV12-3/TRBV12-4; cdr3_aa: ASSLSSWAAGELF
j_call: TRBJ2-1; v_call: TRBV20-1; cdr3_aa: SAGGLRQNEQF
j_call: TRBJ1-1; v_call: TRBV20-1; cdr3_aa: SANRGGENTEAF
j_call: TRBJ1-1; v_call: TRBV25-1; cdr3_aa: ASSADRGRLTEAF
j_call: TRBJ2-1; v_call: TRBV20-1; cdr3_aa: SARASGSKRYNEQF
j_call: TRBJ2-5; v_call: TRBV7-9; cdr3_aa: ASSSMPNQETQY
j_call: TRBJ1-6; v_call: TRBV6-5; cdr3_aa: ASKGGPLH
j_call: TRBJ1-2; v_call: TRBV5-1; cdr3_aa: ASSLAPAYGYT
j_call: TRBJ2-2; v_call: TRBV5-1; cdr3_aa: ASSDLAGEGTTGELF
j_call: TRBJ2-3; v_call: TRBV7-2; cdr3_aa: ASSSLRSGDTQY
j_call: TRBJ2-1; v_call: TRBV29-1; cdr3_aa: SGHDRGNEQF
j_call: TRBJ2-1; v_call: TRBV20-1; cdr3_aa: SARPISGNEQF
j_call: TRBJ2-3; v_call: TRBV20-1; cdr3_aa: SARDPAGGTDTQY
j_call: TRBJ2-3; v_call: TRBV28; cdr3_aa: ASSSLAGGAGQGTQY
j_call: TRBJ2-3; v_call: TRBV27; cdr3_aa: ASSAGPGSTDTQY
j_call: TRBJ1-2; v_call: TRBV27; cdr3_aa: ASSPSDRAGGYT
j_call: TRBJ1-1; v_call: TRBV10-3; cdr3_aa: AISEDRGRVTEAF
j_call: TRBJ1-4; v_call: TRBV30; cdr3_aa: AWSLGSNEKLF
j_call: TRBJ1-2; v_call: TRBV12-3/TRBV12-4; cdr3_aa: ASSLQVIYGYT
j_call: TRBJ2-3; v_call: TRBV6-1; cdr3_aa: ASTGSAGGWTDTQY
j_call: TRBJ2-1; v_call: TRBV7-6; cdr3_aa: ASSPAGQSIIYYNEQF
j_call: TRBJ2-3; v_call: TRBV12-3/TRBV12-4; cdr3_aa: ASSLGTGVTDTQY
j_call: TRBJ2-2; v_call: TRBV7-6; cdr3_aa: ASSFGGRAYTGELF
j_call: TRBJ2-3; v_call: TRBV29-1; cdr3_aa: SVVGSGGNTQY
j_call: TRBJ2-5; v_call: TRBV3-1; cdr3_aa: ASSPRWASGQETQY
j_call: TRBJ2-6; v_call: TRBV14; cdr3_aa: ASSPRGVLSVRGANVLT
j_call: TRBJ2-1; v_call: TRBV20-1; cdr3_aa: SARRGVAGGAEQF
j_call: TRBJ2-7; v_call: TRBV5-8; cdr3_aa: ASSLGLAGTMDEQY
j_call: TRBJ2-1; v_call: TRBV3-1; cdr3_aa: ASSQREGRNEQF
j_call: TRBJ2-7; v_call: TRBV15; cdr3_aa: ATSRKDSYEQY
j_call: TRBJ2-3; v_call: TRBV15; cdr3_aa: ATSRDRGIDTQY
j_call: TRBJ2-2; v_call: TRBV7-3; cdr3_aa: ASSLYPAGTGRIGELF
j_call: TRBJ2-7; v_call: TRBV3-1; cdr3_aa: ASSQEKGYYEQY
j_call: TRBJ1-2; v_call: TRBV12-3/TRBV12-4; cdr3_aa: ASSETGTGGYT
j_call: TRBJ2-1; v_call: TRBV15; cdr3_aa: ATSRAPDFYNEQF
j_call: TRBJ2-5; v_call: TRBV30; cdr3_aa: AWSVTSETQY
j_call: TRBJ2-1; v_call: TRBV12-3/TRBV12-4; cdr3_aa: ASSLAGEGTEQF
j_call: TRBJ2-7; v_call: TRBV28; cdr3_aa: ASSSSGAGERYEQY
j_call: TRBJ2-7; v_call: TRBV20-1; cdr3_aa: SARDGQGLEEQY
j_call: TRBJ2-7; v_call: TRBV15; cdr3_aa: ATSRDRNRVSYEQY
j_call: TRBJ2-5; v_call: TRBV11-2; cdr3_aa: ASSPLRAEETQY
j_call: TRBJ2-7; v_call: TRBV20-1; cdr3_aa: SARDWLAGGYEQY
j_call: TRBJ2-1; v_call: TRBV25-1; cdr3_aa: ASSEKQGANEQF
j_call: TRBJ2-4; v_call: TRBV6-2/TRBV6-3; cdr3_aa: ASSAYTGGLAKNIQY
j_call: TRBJ2-2; v_call: TRBV7-9; cdr3_aa: AILSSRANTGELF
j_call: TRBJ2-2; v_call: TRBV12-3/TRBV12-4; cdr3_aa: ASSPGLFTNTGELF